Below, 18 T cell receptor beta chains from the same sample are listed, as sequenced in a study of blood T cell repertoires in COVID-19. Sequencing used immunoSEQ multiplex PCR; TCRdb keeps in-frame clones, though not all of them. The sample includes 200,000 to 250,000 clones, around 86% seen only once; the top ten take more than 5.5%. The sample taken for sequencing was peripheral blood. The receptors were gathered from a man in his fifties or sixties who had recovered from COVID-19.

The chain links TRBV7-2 to TRBJ1-2, with 8 bases lining up with TRBD1. Germline lookup yields CDR1 SGHTA and CDR2 FQGNSA. The V and J ends lost 2 bases and 6 bases, in that order; junction bases with no gene match: 14. CDR3 size: 17 residues. The CDR3 reads CASSLYPTDRDSHGYTF. The CDR3 DNA reads as TGTGCCAGCAGCTTATATCCCACGGACAGGGACTCGCATGGCTACACCTTC.

The chain is built from TRBV6-5 and TRBJ2-7; 7 bases map to TRBD1. Trimming cost V 8 bases and J 4 bases; bases outside gene matches: 5. Germline V gives CDR1 MNHEY, CDR2 SVGAGI. CDR3 length: 12 residues. CDR3 residues: CASGHRGYEQYF. CDR3 nucleotide sequence: TGTGCCAGCGGACACAGGGGATACGAGCAGTACTTC.

The chain is built from TRBV5-4 and TRBJ2-2; 7 positions agree with TRBD1. This CDR3 is built from 14 residues. From germline, CDR1 is SGHNT and CDR2 YYREEE (reference sequence). V lost 1 base, J lost 6 bases, and 3 bases stayed unmatched. The chain's CDR3 is CASSLTGAPGELFF. DNA of the CDR3: TGTGCCAGCAGCTTGACAGGGGCCCCCGGGGAGCTGTTTTTT.

The chain is built from TRBV14 and TRBJ1-4; TRBD1 agrees at 9 bases. Germline-derived CDR1 and CDR2 are SGHDN and FVKESK. J was trimmed by 7 bases and V by 4 bases; bases with no gene match: 7. CDR3 length: 15 amino acids. DNA of the CDR3: TGTGCCAGCAGCCCGCCCGACAGGGGGGGTGAAAAACTGTTTTTT. Translated, it gives CASSPPDRGGEKLFF.

Note on this clone: The junction departs from germline at one end; a sequencing error may be responsible. The rearrangement links TRBV5-1 to TRBJ2-3; the match to TRBD1 covers 7 bases. The CDR3 consists of 16 residues. Looked up from germline, CDR1 is SGHRS and CDR2 is YFSETQ. The DNA of the CDR3 is TGCGCCAGCAGCTTGGAAGCCGGGACAGTCACAAATACGCAGTATTTT. The encoded protein is CASSLEAGTVTNTQYF. Using reference TRBV5-1 and TRBJ2-3 for the parts outside the CDR3, the full variable domain is KAGVTQTPRYLIKTRGQQVTLSCSPISGHRSVSWYQQTPGQGLQFLFEYFSETQRNKGNFPGRFSGRQFSNSRSEMNVSTLELGDSALYLCASSLEAGTVTNTQYFGPGTRLTVL.

The CDR3, as DNA: TGCAGTGCTAGAAAGAGCCAGGGGCAGTACTTC. Translation gives CSARKSQGQYF. This chain links TRBV20-1 with TRBJ2-7; perhaps TRBD1 as D (5 bases). Germline CDR1 reads DFQATT; CDR2 reads SNEGSKA (reference sequence). Between the trimmed V and J ends, which lost 2 bases and 9 bases, there was a span of 11 bases. CDR3 size: 11 residues.

The rearrangement links TRBV11-3 to TRBJ2-1; D remains unclear. Deletions cut 0 bases from V and 7 bases from J, with 10 bases between. Germline V gene lookup returns CDR1 SGHNT and CDR2 YENEEA. This CDR3 has 14 residues. CDR3 bases: TGTGCCAGCAGCTTAGATTCCTTTTCGAATGAGCAGTTCTTC. This translates into CASSLDSFSNEQFF.

This rearrangement joins TRBV5-6 to TRBJ1-4; no definite D call. Per germline, CDR1 SGHDT and CDR2 YYEEEE. Trimming pared 6 bases from V and 0 bases from J, leaving 15 bases between. CDR3 size: 16 residues. CDR3 in amino acids: CASKSLKEATNEKLFF. CDR3 sequence (DNA): TGTGCCAGCAAGTCTCTAAAGGAGGCAACTAATGAAAAACTGTTTTTT. Filled out from reference TRBV5-6 and TRBJ1-4, the complete variable domain reads DAGVTQSPTHLIKTRGQQVTLRCSPKSGHDTVSWYQQALGQGPQFIFQYYEEEERQRGNFPDRFSGHQFPNYSSELNVNALLLGDSALYLCASKSLKEATNEKLFFGSGTQLSVL.

The V gene is TRBV4-2, the J gene TRBJ2-1; 12 nucleotides match TRBD2. This CDR3 is 15 amino acids long. Germline V CDR1 and CDR2: LGHNA, YNFKEQ. The trim removed 4 bases at V and 7 bases at J, leaving 5 bases unmatched. This CDR3 reads CASSPLAGGANEQFF. The CDR3, as DNA: TGTGCCAGCAGCCCACTAGCGGGGGGCGCGAATGAGCAGTTCTTC.

This chain uses TRBV5-1 with TRBJ1-1; 7 bases fit TRBD1. Germline lookup yields CDR1 SGHRS and CDR2 YFSETQ. CDR3 length equals 15 residues. With 4 bases clipped from V and 2 bases from J, the junction kept 8 bases outside the gene matches. The CDR3 reads CASSAQGDFNTEAFF. The DNA for the CDR3 is TGCGCCAGCAGCGCCCAGGGGGACTTCAACACTGAAGCTTTCTTT. Looking up the rest from reference TRBV5-1 and TRBJ1-1 gives the full variable domain: KAGVTQTPRYLIKTRGQQVTLSCSPISGHRSVSWYQQTPGQGLQFLFEYFSETQRNKGNFPGRFSGRQFSNSRSEMNVSTLELGDSALYLCASSAQGDFNTEAFFGQGTRLTVV.

On this clone: Additional DNA sequences in this sample encode the identical CDR3. The chain has TRBV11-3 and TRBJ2-3; maybe TRBD2 (6 bases). Trimming left V 3 bases short and J 3 bases short, with 10 bases between. CDR3 length: 14 amino acids. Germline CDR1 and CDR2: SGHNT and YENEEA. In DNA, the CDR3 is TGTGCCAGCAGCTTGGGGGGAAGGACAGATACGCAGTATTTT. It translates to CASSLGGRTDTQYF. The full variable domain, in which reference TRBV11-3 and TRBJ2-3 provide the parts outside the CDR3, is EAGVVQSPRYKIIEKKQPVAFWCNPISGHNTLYWYLQNLGQGPELLIRYENEEAVDDSQLPKDRFSAERLKGVDSTLKIQPAELGDSAVYLCASSLGGRTDTQYFGPGTRLTVL.

The chain is built from TRBV5-1 and TRBJ1-4; no clear D. Germline V gene data show CDR1 as SGHRS and CDR2 as YFSETQ. The ends were cut back, 6 bases at V and 3 bases at J, with 12 bases in the middle. This CDR3 comprises 14 residues. CDR3 in amino acids: CASKSRESNEKLFF. CDR3 nucleotide sequence: TGCGCCAGCAAATCGAGGGAGTCTAATGAAAAACTGTTTTTT.

The chain joins TRBV19 to TRBJ2-7; 9 positions match TRBD1. Germline CDR1 and CDR2: LNHDA and SQIVND (reference sequence). The junction had 7 bases not matched to a gene; V was cut back by 7 bases and J by 0 bases. The CDR3 totals 15 residues. In nucleotides, the CDR3 is TGTGCCAGTAACCCCGGACAGGGGTACTCCTACGAGCAGTACTTC. Its translation is CASNPGQGYSYEQYF.

The chain combines TRBV9 with TRBJ2-7; no reliable D call. Between the trimmed V and J ends, which lost 1 base and 5 bases, there was a span of 16 bases. This CDR3 contains 15 residues. Germline-derived CDR1 and CDR2 are SGDLS and YYNGEE. DNA for the CDR3: TGTGCCAGCAGCGTAACCCCTGAGAGGTGGAACGAGCAGTACTTC. This encodes CASSVTPERWNEQYF.

This clone has only one observation. The J gene is TRBJ2-7, the V gene TRBV19, with 10 bases identical to TRBD2. Looked up from germline, CDR1 is LNHDA and CDR2 is SQIVND (reference sequence). The CDR3 contains 18 residues. Trimming took 4 bases from V and 2 from J; bases not matched to a gene: 14. The CDR3 DNA reads as TGTGCCAGTAGTAATGGGCTAGCGGGAGTGGCGGCCACCTACGAGCAGTACTTC. Its protein is CASSNGLAGVAATYEQYF. The complete variable domain, with remaining parts taken from reference TRBV19 and TRBJ2-7, reads DGGITQSPKYLFRKEGQNVTLSCEQNLNHDAMYWYRQDPGQGLRLIYYSQIVNDFQKGDIAEGYSVSREKKESFPLTVTSAQKNPTAFYLCASSNGLAGVAATYEQYFGPGTRLTVT.

The V call is TRBV24-1, the J call TRBJ1-2; 10 bases match TRBD1. Germline-derived CDR1 and CDR2 are KGHDR and SFDVKD. J lost 8 bases, V lost 4 bases, and 6 bases had no gene match. The CDR3 has 14 residues. Written as DNA, the CDR3 is TGTGCCACCAGTGACCCCGGGACAGGGGAGGGCTACACCTTC. It translates to CATSDPGTGEGYTF.

This clone has only a few counts. The V gene is TRBV10-3, the J gene TRBJ2-7; 7 nucleotides agree with TRBD1. The germline gives CDR1 ENHRY, CDR2 SYGVKD. V lost 3 bases to trimming and J lost 1 base; unmatched junction nucleotides: 6. The length of the CDR3 is 15 residues. CDR3 DNA sequence: TGTGCCATCAGTGATCCCGGGACAGTTTCCTACGAGCAGTACTTC. Its protein is CAISDPGTVSYEQYF.

This chain joins TRBV11-2 and TRBJ2-1; D gene unclear. The ends were cut back, 0 bases at V and 9 bases at J, with 6 bases in the middle. The CDR3 consists of 12 residues. The V gene's germline CDR1 is SGHAT and CDR2 FQNNGV. CDR3 nucleotide sequence: TGTGCCAGCAGCTTAGATTACGGTGAGCAGTTCTTC. Residues: CASSLDYGEQFF.